This T cell receptor (beta chain) was identified in a study of beta chain features in type 1 diabetes. Study results and caveats: Small HLA sub-analyses could not settle whether HLA shapes TCRB rearrangement. Patients with type 1 diabetes carried fewer insertions and had more deletions at their VDJ junctions. Within each of all four CD4+ subsets, Type 1 diabetes patients had TCRB CDR3s that were moderately but significantly shorter.

The investigators reverse transcribed all of the isolated RNA, so they sequenced expressed TCRB transcripts. Sequencing was performed with immunoSEQ multiplex PCR; in TCRdb, only in-frame clones are kept and a portion is missing. This sample yields hundreds of thousands of clones, of which about 15% are seen a single time; roughly 0.015% belongs to the top ten. The germline V gene encodes CDR1 SEHNR and CDR2 FQNEAQ (reference sequence). The CDR3 consists of 15 residues. Losses at the gene ends were 10 bases for V and 3 bases for J; bases not matched to a gene: 12. In the case of this clone: Its antigen remains unknown.

CD45RO/CCR7/CD25/CD127/CD95/CD27 separated CD4+ naive, central memory, regulatory and stem cell-like memory cells by sorting. The sequenced sample was naive CD4+ T cells from blood. The chain joins TRBV7-9 to TRBJ2-5, with 9 bases fitting TRBD1. This sequence was found in a man between 18 and 29 years old with type 1 diabetes. The CDR3 bases are TGTGCCATTACCTCAGGGACAGGGAGAGAAGAGACCCAGTACTTC. Translated: CAITSGTGREETQYF.